This T cell receptor (beta chain) was identified during a study of T-cell reconstitution after alpha-beta-depleted transplantation in children. General study results and limits: After transplant, high TCRbeta diversity at day 60 in some patients arose from surviving recipient T cells and thymic progenitors. Expanded graft clones numbering several hundred reportedly gave rise to alpha-beta T cells about two months after transplant. T-cell counts and diversity were attributed mostly to newly produced T cells one year after transplant.

A library of TCRbeta sequences, prepared with unique molecular identifiers, was generated. TCRdb re-derived calls from the PCR reads in MiXCR, one entry per CDR3 protein. This table holds 500,000 to 750,000 distinct CDR3 sequences, 10% to 15% found once. CDR1 is SGDLS and CDR2 is YYNGEE in the germline V gene. With 0 bases clipped from V and 7 bases from J, the junction kept 5 bases outside the gene matches. This CDR3 comprises 15 residues. This clonotype was observed a few times. Its specificity is not known. V usage is TRBV9 and J usage is TRBJ2-1; 9 nucleotides line up with TRBD1. This clonotype originated in a male patient between 5 and 17 years old who had a stem cell transplant for acute myeloid leukemia, so the T cells may come from the graft donor. The sample was PBMCs, mostly from graft donor cells, taken 360 days after TCRalphabeta/CD19-depleted stem cell transplant. The CDR3 loop is CASSVVGDRGNEQFF. The CDR3 DNA reads as TGTGCCAGCAGCGTAGTCGGCGACAGGGGGAATGAGCAGTTCTTC.